This T cell receptor beta chain came from a study of Graves' ophthalmopathy and Graves' hyperthyroidism. Amplified TCR beta CDR3 regions were obtained using RNA transcripts as template. The authors performed first-round RT-PCR with HTBI primers and then a second-round multiplex PCR. One entry per CDR3 protein, called by TCRdb with MiXCR from the multiplex PCR reads. Found here are roughly 610,000 distinct CDR3 sequences, 22% of them singletons; the top ten hold roughly 7.4%. This TCR was recovered from a woman younger than 30 with stable Graves' hyperthyroidism. Some clones in this sample may be carry-over from other donors' samples. The sample comprised peripheral blood.

The CDR3 loop is CASSSNGLAGDEQYF. The CDR3 nucleotides read TGTGCCAGCAGCTCGAATGGACTAGCGGGGGACGAGCAGTACTTC. The chain couples TRBV7-2 to TRBJ2-7, with 13 bases matching TRBD2. The CDR3 spans 15 residues. V was clipped by 4 bases and J by 5 bases; unmatched bases: 5. The germline V gene encodes CDR1 SGHTA and CDR2 FQGNSA.